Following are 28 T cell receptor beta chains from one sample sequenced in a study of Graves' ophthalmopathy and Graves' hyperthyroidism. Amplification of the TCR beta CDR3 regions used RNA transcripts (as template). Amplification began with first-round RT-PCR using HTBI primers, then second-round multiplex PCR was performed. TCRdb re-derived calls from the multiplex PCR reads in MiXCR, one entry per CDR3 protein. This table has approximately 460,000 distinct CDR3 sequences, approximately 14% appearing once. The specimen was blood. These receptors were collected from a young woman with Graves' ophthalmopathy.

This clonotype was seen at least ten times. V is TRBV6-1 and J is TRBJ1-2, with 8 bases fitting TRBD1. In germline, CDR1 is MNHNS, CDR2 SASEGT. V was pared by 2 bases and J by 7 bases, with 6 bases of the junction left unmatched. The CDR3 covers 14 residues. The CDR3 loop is CASSEWTGSSGYTF. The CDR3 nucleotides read TGTGCCAGCAGTGAATGGACAGGGAGCAGTGGCTACACCTTC.

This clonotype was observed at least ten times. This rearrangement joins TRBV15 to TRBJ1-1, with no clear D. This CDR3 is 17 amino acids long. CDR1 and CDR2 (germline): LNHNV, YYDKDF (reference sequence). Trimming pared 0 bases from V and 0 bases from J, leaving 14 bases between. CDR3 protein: CATSRDLQGPMNTEAFF. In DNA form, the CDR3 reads TGTGCCACCAGCAGAGATCTACAAGGACCAATGAACACTGAAGCTTTCTTT.

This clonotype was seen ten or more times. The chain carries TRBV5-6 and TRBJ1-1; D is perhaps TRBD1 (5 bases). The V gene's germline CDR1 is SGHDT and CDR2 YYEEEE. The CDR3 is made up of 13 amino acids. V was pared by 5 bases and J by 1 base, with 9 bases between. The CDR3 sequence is CASRTTGNTEAFF. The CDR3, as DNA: TGTGCCAGCAGAACAACAGGGAACACTGAAGCTTTCTTT.

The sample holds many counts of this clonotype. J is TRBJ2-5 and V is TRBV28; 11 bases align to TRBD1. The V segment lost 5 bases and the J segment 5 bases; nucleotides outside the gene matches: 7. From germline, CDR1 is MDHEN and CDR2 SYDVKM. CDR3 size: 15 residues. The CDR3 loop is CASSTLRTGGETQYF. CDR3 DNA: TGTGCCAGCAGTACCCTCCGGACAGGGGGCGAGACCCAGTACTTC.

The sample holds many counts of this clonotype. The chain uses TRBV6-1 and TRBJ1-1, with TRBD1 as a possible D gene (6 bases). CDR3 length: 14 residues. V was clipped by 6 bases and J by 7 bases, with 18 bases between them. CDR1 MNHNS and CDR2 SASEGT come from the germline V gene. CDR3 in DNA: TGTGCCAGCAGCCCCGACAGGATGCGTAGTGAAGCTTTCTTT. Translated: CASSPDRMRSEAFF.

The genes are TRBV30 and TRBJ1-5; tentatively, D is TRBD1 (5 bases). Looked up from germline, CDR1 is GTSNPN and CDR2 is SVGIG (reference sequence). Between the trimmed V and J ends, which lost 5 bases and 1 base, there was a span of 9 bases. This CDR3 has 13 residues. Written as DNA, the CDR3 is TGTGCCTGGGCCAGGGCGAGCAATCAGCCCCAGCATTTT. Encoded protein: CAWARASNQPQHF.

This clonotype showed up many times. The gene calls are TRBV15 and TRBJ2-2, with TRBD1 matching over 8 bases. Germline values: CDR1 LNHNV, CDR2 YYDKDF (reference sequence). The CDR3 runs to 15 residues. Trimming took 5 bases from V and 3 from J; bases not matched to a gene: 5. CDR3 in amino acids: CATSPGDRYTGELFF. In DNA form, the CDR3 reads TGTGCCACCAGCCCCGGGGACAGGTACACCGGGGAGCTGTTTTTT.

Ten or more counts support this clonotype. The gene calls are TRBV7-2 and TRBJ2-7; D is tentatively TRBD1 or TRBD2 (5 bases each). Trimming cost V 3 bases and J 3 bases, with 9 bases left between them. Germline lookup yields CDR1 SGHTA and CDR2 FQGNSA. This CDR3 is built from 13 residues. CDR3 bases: TGTGCCAGCAGCTTCGGGACGGTCTACGAGCAGTACTTC. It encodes CASSFGTVYEQYF.

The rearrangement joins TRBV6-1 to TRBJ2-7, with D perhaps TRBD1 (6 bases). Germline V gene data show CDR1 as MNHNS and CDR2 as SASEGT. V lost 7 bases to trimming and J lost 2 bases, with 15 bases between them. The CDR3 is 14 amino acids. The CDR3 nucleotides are TGTGCCAGCACCAGGCGAGGACAGACCTACGAGCAGTACTTC. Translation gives CASTRRGQTYEQYF.

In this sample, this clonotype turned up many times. The CDR3 DNA reads TGTGCCGTAGATTCCAACACCGGGGAGCTGTTTTTT. Translation gives CAVDSNTGELFF. The chain recombines TRBV24-1 with TRBJ2-2; no clear D gene. V was pared by 12 bases and J by 2 bases, with 9 bases between. The CDR3 runs 12 residues. CDR1 and CDR2 (germline): KGHDR, SFDVKD.

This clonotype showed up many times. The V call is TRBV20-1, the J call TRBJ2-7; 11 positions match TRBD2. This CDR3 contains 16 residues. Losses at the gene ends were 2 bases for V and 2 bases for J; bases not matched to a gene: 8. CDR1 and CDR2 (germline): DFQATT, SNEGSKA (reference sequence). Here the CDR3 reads CSARTGSGGAAYEQYF. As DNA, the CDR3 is TGCAGTGCTAGAACGGGTAGCGGGGGGGCCGCCTACGAGCAGTACTTC.

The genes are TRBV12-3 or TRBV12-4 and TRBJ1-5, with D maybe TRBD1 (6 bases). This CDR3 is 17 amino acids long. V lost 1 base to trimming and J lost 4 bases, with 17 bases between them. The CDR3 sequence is CASSLDISGAGNQPQHF. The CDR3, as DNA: TGTGCCAGCAGTTTAGATATTTCAGGGGCCGGGAATCAGCCCCAGCATTTT.

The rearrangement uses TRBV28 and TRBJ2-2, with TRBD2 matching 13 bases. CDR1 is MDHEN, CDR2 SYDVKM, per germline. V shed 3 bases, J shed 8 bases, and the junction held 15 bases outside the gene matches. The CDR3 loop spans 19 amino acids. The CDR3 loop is CASSFQGLAGAVREGELFF. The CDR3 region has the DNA TGTGCCAGCAGTTTCCAAGGACTAGCGGGGGCGGTACGTGAGGGGGAGCTGTTTTTT.

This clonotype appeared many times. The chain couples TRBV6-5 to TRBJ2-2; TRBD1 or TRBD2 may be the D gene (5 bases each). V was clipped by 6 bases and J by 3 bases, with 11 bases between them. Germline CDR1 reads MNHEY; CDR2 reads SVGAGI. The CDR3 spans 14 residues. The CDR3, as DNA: TGTGCCAGCAGGGCCGGGACGGACACCGGGGAGCTGTTTTTT. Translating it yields CASRAGTDTGELFF.

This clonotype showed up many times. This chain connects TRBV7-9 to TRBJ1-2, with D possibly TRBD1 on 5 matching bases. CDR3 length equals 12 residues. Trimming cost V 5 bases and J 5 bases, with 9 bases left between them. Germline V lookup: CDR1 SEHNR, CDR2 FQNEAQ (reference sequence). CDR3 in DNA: TGTGCCAGCAGCCAGACAGATTATGGCTACACCTTC. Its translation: CASSQTDYGYTF.

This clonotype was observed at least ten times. The chain's CDR3 is CASSATGSDYGYTF. CDR3 nucleotides: TGTGCCAGCAGTGCGACAGGGAGCGACTATGGCTACACCTTC. The V gene is TRBV12-3 or TRBV12-4, the J gene TRBJ1-2; 7 bases line up with TRBD1. The V gene end was trimmed by 5 bases and the J gene end by 3 bases; junction bases not matched to a gene: 6. The CDR3 consists of 14 residues.

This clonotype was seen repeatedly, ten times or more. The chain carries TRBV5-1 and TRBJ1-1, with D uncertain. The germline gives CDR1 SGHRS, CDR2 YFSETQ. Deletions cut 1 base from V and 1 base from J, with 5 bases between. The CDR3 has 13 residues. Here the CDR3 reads CASSLFGNTEAFF. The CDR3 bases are TGCGCCAGCAGCTTGTTTGGGAACACTGAAGCTTTCTTT.

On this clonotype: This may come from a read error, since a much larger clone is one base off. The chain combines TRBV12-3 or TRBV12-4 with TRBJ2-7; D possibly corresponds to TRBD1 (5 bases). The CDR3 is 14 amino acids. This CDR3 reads CASRRRGGRSEQCF. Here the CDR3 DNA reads TGTGCCAGCAGGCGTAGGGGTGGCAGATCCGAGCAGTGCTTC.

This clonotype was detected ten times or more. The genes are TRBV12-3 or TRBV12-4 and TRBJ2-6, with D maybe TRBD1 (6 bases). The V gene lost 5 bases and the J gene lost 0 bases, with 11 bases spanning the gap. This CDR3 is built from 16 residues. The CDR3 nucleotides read TGTGCCAGCAGTCCGGACAGCATCTCTGGGGCCAACGTCCTGACTTTC. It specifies CASSPDSISGANVLTF.

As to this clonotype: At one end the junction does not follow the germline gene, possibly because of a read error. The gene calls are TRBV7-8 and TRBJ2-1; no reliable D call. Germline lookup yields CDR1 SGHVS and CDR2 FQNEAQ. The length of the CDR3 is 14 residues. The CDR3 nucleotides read TGTGCCAGCAGCTTATCCCCAGGCCCAGATGAGAAGTTCTTC. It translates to CASSLSPGPDEKFF.

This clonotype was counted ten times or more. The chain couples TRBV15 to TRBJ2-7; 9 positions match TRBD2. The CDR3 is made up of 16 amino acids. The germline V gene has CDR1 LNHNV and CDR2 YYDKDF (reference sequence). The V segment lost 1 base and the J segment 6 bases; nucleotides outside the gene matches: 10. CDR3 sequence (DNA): TGTGCCACCAGCAGAGGTAGCGGGAGTTTTAACCGCGAGCAGTACTTC. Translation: CATSRGSGSFNREQYF. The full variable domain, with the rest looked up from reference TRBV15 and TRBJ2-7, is DAMVIQNPRYQVTQFGKPVTLSCSQTLNHNVMYWYQQKSSQAPKLLFHYYDKDFNNEADTPDNFQSRRPNTSFCFLDIRSPGLGDTAMYLCATSRGSGSFNREQYFGPGTRLTVT.

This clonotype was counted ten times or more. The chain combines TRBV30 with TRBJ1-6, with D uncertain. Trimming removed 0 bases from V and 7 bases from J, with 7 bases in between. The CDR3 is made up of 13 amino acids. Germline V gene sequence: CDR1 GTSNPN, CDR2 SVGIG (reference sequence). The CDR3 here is CAWSVRENSPLHF. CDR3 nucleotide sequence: TGTGCCTGGAGTGTACGGGAAAATTCACCCCTCCACTTT. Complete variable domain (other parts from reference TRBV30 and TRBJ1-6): SQTIHQWPATLVQPVGSPLSLECTVEGTSNPNLYWYRQAAGRGLQLLFYSVGIGQISSEVPQNLSASRPQDRQFILSSKKLLLSDSGFYLCAWSVRENSPLHFGNGTRLTVT.

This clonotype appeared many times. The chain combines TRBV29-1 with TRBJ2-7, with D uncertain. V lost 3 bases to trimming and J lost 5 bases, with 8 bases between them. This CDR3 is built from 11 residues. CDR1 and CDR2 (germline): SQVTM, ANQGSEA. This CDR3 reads CSVEGIDEQYF. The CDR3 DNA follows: TGCAGCGTTGAGGGCATCGACGAGCAGTACTTC.

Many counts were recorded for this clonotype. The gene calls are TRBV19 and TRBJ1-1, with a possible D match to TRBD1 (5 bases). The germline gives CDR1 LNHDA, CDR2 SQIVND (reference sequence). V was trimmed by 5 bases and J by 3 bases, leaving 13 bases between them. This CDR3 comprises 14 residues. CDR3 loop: CASSLRERHTEAFF. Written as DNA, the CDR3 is TGTGCCAGTAGTCTCAGGGAGAGGCACACTGAAGCTTTCTTT.

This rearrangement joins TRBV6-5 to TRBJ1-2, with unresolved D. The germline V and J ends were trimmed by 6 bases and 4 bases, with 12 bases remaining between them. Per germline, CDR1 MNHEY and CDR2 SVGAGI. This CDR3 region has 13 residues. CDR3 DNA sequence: TGTGCCAGCAGGGACTCAGACACCTATGGCTACACCTTC. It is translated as CASRDSDTYGYTF.

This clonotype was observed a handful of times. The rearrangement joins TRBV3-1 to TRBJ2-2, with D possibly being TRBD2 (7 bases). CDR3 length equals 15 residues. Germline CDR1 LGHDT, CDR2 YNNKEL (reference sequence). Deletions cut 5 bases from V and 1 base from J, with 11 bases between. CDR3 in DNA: TGTGCCAGCAGCTTCGGGGGGCGGAACACCGGGGAGCTGTTTTTT. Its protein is CASSFGGRNTGELFF.

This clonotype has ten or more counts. The CDR3 sequence: CASYESGQYTEAFF. CDR3 DNA sequence: TGTGCCAGCTACGAGAGTGGGCAGTACACTGAAGCTTTCTTT. This chain uses TRBV6-2 or TRBV6-3 with TRBJ1-1; no reliable D call. V lost 8 bases, J lost 3 bases, and 16 bases lay in between. Germline V lookup: CDR1 MNHEY, CDR2 SVGEGT. This CDR3 has 14 residues.

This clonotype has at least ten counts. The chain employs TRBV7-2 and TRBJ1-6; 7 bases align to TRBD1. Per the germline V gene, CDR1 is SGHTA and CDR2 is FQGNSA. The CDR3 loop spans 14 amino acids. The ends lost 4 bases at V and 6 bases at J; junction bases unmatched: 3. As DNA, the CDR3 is TGTGCCAGCAGCTCCGGGACAGTTAATTCACCCCTCCACTTT. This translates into CASSSGTVNSPLHF.